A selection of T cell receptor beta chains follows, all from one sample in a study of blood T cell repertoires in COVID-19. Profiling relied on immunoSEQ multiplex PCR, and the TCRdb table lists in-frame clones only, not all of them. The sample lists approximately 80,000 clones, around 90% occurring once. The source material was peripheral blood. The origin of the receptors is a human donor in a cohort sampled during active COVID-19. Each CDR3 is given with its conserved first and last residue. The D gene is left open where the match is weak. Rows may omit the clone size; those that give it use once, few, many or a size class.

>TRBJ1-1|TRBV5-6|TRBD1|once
CASSLQGAYTEAFF
TGTGCCAGCAGCTTGCAGGGGGCTTACACTGAAGCTTTCTTT
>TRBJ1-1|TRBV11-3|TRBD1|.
CASSHGQGNTEAFF
TGTGCCAGCAGCCACGGACAGGGGAACACTGAAGCTTTCTTT
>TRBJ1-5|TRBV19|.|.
CASSPDRSQPQHF
TGTGCCAGTAGCCCAGACAGGTCTCAGCCCCAGCATTTT
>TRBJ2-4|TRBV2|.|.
CASRIRGAKNIQYF
TGTGCCAGCAGGATCAGGGGTGCCAAAAACATTCAGTACTTC
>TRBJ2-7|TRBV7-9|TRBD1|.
CASSEGWGTGSSSYEQYF
TGTGCCAGCAGCGAGGGGTGGGGGACAGGGTCAAGCTCCTACGAGCAGTACTTC
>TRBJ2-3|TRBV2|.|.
CASSEAREQYF
TGTGCCAGCAGTGAAGCCCGGGAGCAGTATTTT
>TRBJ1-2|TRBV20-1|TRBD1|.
CSASWTGIKSGYTF
TGCAGTGCTAGTTGGACAGGGATCAAGTCGGGCTACACCTTC
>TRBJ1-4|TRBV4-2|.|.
CASSQPLVVLNEKLFF
TGTGCCAGCAGCCAACCACTCGTGGTTCTAAATGAAAAACTGTTTTTT
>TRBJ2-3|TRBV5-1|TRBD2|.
CASSSIAGGTDTQYF
TGCGCCAGCAGCTCCATAGCGGGGGGCACAGATACGCAGTATTTT
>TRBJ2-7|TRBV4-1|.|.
CASSQNRGGEQYF
TGCGCCAGCAGCCAAAACAGGGGGGGCGAGCAGTACTTC
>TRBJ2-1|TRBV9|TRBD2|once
CASSSSGTRSGNEQFF
TGTGCCAGCAGCTCGTCCGGGACTAGATCAGGTAATGAGCAGTTCTTC
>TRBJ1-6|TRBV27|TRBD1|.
CASTLTATGQNSPLHF
TGTGCCAGCACCCTTACGGCGACAGGGCAGAATTCACCCCTCCACTTT
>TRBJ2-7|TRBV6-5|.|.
CASSNRESGEQYF
TGTGCCAGCAGCAACAGGGAAAGTGGAGAGCAGTACTTC
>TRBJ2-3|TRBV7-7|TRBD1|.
CASSPGTGGGTDTQYF
TGTGCTAGCAGCCCTGGGACAGGAGGGGGTACAGATACGCAGTATTTT
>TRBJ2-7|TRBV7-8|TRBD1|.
CASSRRDRYEQYF
TGTGCCAGCAGCCGACGGGACAGGTACGAGCAGTACTTC
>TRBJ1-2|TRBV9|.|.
CASSVVKGRPLGYTF
TGTGCCAGCAGCGTAGTTAAAGGGAGGCCTTTGGGCTACACCTTC
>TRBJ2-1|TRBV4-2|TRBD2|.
CASSQDRRGTSGNEQFF
TGTGCCAGCAGCCAAGATCGGAGGGGGACTAGCGGTAATGAGCAGTTCTTC
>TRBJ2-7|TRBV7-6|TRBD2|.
CASSPGGESYEQYF
TGTGCCAGCAGCCCCGGGGGGGAGTCCTACGAGCAGTACTTC
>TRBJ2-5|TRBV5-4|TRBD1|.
CASRTTGGSETQYF
TGTGCCAGCAGGACGACAGGGGGGTCGGAGACCCAGTACTTC
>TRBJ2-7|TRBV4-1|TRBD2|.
CASSPEAGVSYEQYF
TGCGCCAGCAGCCCTGAAGCGGGAGTATCGTACGAGCAGTACTTC
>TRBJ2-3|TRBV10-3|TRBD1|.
CAISASRTGTGTDTQYF
TGTGCCATCAGTGCATCTAGGACAGGGACTGGCACAGATACGCAGTATTTT
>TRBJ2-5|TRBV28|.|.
CASSLTTGTWETQYF
TGTGCCAGCAGTCTCACGACAGGAACCTGGGAGACCCAGTACTTC
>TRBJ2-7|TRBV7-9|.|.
CASSGGQYYEQYF
TGTGCCAGCAGTGGGGGACAATACTACGAGCAGTACTTC
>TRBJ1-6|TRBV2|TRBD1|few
CASRIGQGDNSPLHF
TGTGCCAGCAGAATCGGACAGGGAGATAATTCACCCCTCCACTTT
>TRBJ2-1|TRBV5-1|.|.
CATRPGSGNEQFF
TGCGCCACCCGTCCCGGGAGTGGCAATGAGCAGTTCTTC
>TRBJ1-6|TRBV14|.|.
CASSHGGGLNSPLHF
TGTGCCAGCAGCCATGGAGGAGGGCTAAATTCACCCCTCCACTTT
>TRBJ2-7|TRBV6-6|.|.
CASTSSYEQYF
TGTGCCAGCACGAGCTCCTACGAGCAGTACTTC
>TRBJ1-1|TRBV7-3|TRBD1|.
CASASDRAGEAFF
TGTGCCAGCGCCAGCGACAGGGCGGGGGAAGCTTTCTTT
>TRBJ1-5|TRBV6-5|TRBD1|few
CASRGQGNQPQHF
TGTGCCAGCAGGGGACAGGGCAATCAGCCCCAGCATTTT
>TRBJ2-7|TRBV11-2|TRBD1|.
CASSQDRGPFYEQYF
TGTGCCAGCAGCCAAGACAGGGGGCCATTCTACGAGCAGTACTTC
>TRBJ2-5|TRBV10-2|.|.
CASTRQSQETQYF
TGCGCCAGCACTAGACAGTCCCAAGAGACCCAGTACTTC
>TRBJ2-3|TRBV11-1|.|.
CASSLAQVSSGAYF
TGTGCCAGCAGCTTAGCGCAGGTGTCTTCAGGGGCGTATTTT
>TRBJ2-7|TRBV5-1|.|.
CASSFDARYEQYF
TGCGCCAGCAGCTTCGATGCCAGGTACGAGCAGTACTTC
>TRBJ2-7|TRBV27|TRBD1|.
CASSLSPDRAAEQYF
TGTGCCAGCAGTTTATCGCCTGACAGGGCGGCCGAGCAGTACTTC
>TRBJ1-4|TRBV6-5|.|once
CASSPRGGTNEKLFF
TGTGCCAGCAGTCCACGAGGGGGAACTAATGAAAAACTGTTTTTT
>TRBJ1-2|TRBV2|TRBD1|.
CASSGRQGARGYTF
TGTGCCAGCAGTGGCAGACAGGGGGCGCGGGGCTACACCTTC
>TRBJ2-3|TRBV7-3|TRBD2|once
CASSLLAGDTQYF
TGTGCCAGCAGCTTACTAGCGGGAGATACGCAGTATTTT
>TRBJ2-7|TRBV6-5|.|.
CASRLDQGAYEQYF
TGTGCCAGCAGGCTTGACCAGGGCGCCTACGAGCAGTACTTC
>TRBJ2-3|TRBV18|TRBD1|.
CASSPRQGIGDTQYF
TGTGCCAGCTCACCAAGACAGGGGATAGGGGATACGCAGTATTTT
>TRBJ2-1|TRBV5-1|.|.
CASSLNPSVGSWDEQFF
TGCGCCAGCAGCCTGAATCCTAGCGTAGGGAGCTGGGATGAGCAGTTCTTC
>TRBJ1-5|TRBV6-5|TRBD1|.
CASREGQGNQPQHF
TGTGCCAGCAGGGAGGGACAGGGAAATCAGCCCCAGCATTTT
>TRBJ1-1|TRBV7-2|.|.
CASSLGGGTEAFF
TGTGCCAGCAGCTTAGGGGGGGGGACTGAAGCTTTCTTT
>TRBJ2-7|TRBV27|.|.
CASSLSLGLQGGMYEQYF
TGTGCCAGCAGTTTATCCCTTGGATTACAGGGTGGTATGTACGAGCAGTACTTC
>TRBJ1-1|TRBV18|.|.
CASSPRSTNTEAFF
TGTGCCAGCTCACCGAGAAGCACCAACACTGAAGCTTTCTTT
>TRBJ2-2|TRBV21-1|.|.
CASSRGTDNANTGELFF
TGTGCCAGCAGCAGAGGGACAGATAACGCGAACACCGGGGAGCTGTTTTTT
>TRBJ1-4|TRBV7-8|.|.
CASSSRRGRDEKLFF
TGTGCCAGCAGCTCCCGGCGGGGGCGAGATGAAAAACTGTTTTTT
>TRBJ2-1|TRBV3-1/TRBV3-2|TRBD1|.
CASSQPDRRNEQFF
TGTGCCAGCAGCCAGCCGGACAGGAGAAATGAGCAGTTCTTC
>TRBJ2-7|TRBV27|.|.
CASSFAGPAYEQYF
TGTGCCAGCAGCTTCGCGGGACCCGCCTACGAGCAGTACTTC
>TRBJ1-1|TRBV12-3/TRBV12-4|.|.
CASSLAQNTEAFF
TGTGCCAGCAGCTTGGCACAGAACACTGAAGCTTTCTTT
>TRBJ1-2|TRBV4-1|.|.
CASSLPVRANYGYTF
TGCGCCAGCAGCCTCCCCGTTCGGGCTAACTATGGCTACACCTTC
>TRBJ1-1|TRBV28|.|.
CASSLGGPNTEAFF
TGTGCCAGCAGTTTAGGGGGCCCCAACACTGAAGCTTTCTTT
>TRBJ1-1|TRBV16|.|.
CASSQSRGSTEAFF
TGTGCCAGCAGCCAATCCCGAGGGTCCACTGAAGCTTTCTTT
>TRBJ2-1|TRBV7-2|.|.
CASSSRTGRGNEQFF
TGTGCCAGCAGCTCGAGGACTGGGCGGGGCAATGAGCAGTTCTTC
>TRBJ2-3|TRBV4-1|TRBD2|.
CASSQTSGTSTDTQYF
TGCGCCAGCAGCCAGACTAGCGGTACTAGCACAGATACGCAGTATTTT
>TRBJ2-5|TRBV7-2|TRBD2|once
CASSSPSGVSGETQYF
TGTGCCAGCAGCTCCCCTAGCGGGGTGTCAGGGGAGACCCAGTACTTC
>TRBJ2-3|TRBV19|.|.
CASSPSQNTQYF
TGTGCCAGTAGCCCATCCCAGAATACGCAGTATTTT